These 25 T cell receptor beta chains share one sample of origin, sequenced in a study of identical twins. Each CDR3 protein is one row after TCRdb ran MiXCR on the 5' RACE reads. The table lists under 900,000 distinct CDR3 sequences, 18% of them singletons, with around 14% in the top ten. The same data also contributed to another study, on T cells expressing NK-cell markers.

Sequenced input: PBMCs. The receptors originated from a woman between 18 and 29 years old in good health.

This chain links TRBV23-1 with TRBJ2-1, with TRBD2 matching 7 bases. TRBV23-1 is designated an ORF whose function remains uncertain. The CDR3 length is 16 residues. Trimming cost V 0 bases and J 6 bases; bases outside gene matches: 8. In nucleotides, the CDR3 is TGCGCCAGCAGTCAATCGAGGGACTACAAAGGCAATGAGCAGTTCTTC. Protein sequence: CASSQSRDYKGNEQFF.

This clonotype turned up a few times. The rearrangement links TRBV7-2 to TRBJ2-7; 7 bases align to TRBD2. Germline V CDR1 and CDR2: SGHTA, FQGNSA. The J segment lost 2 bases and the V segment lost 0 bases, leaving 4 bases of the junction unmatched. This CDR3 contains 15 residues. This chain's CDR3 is CASSLALARTYEQYF. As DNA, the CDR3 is TGTGCCAGCAGCTTAGCACTAGCGCGCACCTACGAGCAGTACTTC.

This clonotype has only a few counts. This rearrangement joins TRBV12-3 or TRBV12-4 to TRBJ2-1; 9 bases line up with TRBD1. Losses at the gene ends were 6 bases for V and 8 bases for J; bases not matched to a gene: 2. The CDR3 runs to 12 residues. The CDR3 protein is CASRDRGHEQFF. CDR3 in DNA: TGTGCCAGCAGGGACAGGGGCCATGAGCAGTTCTTC.

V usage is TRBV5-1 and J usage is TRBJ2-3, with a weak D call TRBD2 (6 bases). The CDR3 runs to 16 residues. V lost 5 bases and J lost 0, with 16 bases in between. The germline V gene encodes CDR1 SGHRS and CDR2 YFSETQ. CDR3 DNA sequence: TGCGCCAGCAGGGGGCCGGGGAGGTCTAGCACAGATACGCAGTATTTT. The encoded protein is CASRGPGRSSTDTQYF. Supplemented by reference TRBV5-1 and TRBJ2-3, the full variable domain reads KAGVTQTPRYLIKTRGQQVTLSCSPISGHRSVSWYQQTPGQGLQFLFEYFSETQRNKGNFPGRFSGRQFSNSRSEMNVSTLELGDSALYLCASRGPGRSSTDTQYFGPGTRLTVL.

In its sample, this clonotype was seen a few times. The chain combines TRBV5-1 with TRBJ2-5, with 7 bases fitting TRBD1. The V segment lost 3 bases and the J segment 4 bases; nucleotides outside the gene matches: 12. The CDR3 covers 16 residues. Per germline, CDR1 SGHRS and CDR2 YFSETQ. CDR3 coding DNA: TGCGCCAGCAGCTCCGCAGGGGGAATAGGGGGAGAGACCCAGTACTTC. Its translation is CASSSAGGIGGETQYF.

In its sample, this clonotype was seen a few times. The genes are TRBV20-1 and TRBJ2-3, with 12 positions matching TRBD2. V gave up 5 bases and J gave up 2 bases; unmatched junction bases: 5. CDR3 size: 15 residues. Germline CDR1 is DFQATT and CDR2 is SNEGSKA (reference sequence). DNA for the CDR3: TGCAGTGCTCTCGGACTAGCGGGGTCCACAGATACGCAGTATTTT. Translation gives CSALGLAGSTDTQYF.

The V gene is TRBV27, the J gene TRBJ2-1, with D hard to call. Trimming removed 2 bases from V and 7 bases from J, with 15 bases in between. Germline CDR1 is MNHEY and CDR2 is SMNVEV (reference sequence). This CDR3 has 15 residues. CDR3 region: CASSLVPPGWNEQFF. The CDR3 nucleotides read TGTGCCAGCAGTTTAGTCCCTCCGGGCTGGAATGAGCAGTTCTTC.

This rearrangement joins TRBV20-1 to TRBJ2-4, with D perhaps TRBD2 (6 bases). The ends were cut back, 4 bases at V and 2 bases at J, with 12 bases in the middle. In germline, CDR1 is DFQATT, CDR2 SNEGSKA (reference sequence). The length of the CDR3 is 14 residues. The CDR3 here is CSAIPAGSKNIQYF. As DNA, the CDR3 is TGCAGTGCTATCCCAGCGGGCTCCAAAAACATTCAGTACTTC.

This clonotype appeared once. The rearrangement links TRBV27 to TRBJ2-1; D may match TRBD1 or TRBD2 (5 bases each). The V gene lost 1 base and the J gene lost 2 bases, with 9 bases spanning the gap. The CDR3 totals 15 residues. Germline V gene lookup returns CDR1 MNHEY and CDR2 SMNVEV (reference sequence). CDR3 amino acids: CASSLWGNPYNEQFF. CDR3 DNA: TGTGCCAGCAGTTTATGGGGGAACCCCTACAATGAGCAGTTCTTC.

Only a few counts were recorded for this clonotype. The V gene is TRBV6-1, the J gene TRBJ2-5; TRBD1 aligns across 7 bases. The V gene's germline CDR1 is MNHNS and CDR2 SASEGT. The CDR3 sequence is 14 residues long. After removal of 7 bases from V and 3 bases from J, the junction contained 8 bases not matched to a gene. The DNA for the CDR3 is TGTGCCAGCACTCGGGACAGACAGAAAGAGACCCAGTACTTC. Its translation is CASTRDRQKETQYF.

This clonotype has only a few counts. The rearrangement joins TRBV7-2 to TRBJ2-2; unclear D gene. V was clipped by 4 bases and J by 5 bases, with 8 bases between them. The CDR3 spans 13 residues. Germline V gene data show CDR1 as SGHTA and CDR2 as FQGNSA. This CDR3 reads CASSSLRTGELFF. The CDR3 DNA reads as TGTGCCAGCAGCTCCCTCAGAACCGGGGAGCTGTTTTTT.

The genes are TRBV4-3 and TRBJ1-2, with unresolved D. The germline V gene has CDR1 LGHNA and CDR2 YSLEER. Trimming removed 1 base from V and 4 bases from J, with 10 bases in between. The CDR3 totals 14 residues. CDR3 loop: CASSQVEVPYGYTF. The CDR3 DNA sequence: TGCGCCAGCAGCCAAGTCGAGGTCCCCTATGGCTACACCTTC.

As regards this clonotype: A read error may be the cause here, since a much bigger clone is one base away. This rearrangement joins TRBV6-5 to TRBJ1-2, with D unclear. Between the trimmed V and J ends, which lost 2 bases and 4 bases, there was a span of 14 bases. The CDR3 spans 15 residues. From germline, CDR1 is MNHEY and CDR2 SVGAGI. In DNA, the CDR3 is TGTGCCAGCAGTTACATAGTGGTGGGTGGCTATGGCTACACCTTC. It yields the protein CASSYIVVGGYGYTF.

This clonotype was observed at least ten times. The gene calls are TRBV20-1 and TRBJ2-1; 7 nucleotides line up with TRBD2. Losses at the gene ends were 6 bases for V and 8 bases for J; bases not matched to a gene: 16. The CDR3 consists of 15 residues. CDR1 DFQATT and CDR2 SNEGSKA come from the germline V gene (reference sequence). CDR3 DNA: TGCAGTGCGCAGAGCAGCGGCGGGAGTATCTATGAGCAGTTCTTC. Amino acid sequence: CSAQSSGGSIYEQFF.

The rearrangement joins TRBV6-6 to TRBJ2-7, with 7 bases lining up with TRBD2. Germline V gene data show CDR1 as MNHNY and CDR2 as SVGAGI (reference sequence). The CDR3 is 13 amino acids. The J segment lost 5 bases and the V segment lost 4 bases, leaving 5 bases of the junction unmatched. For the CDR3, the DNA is TGTGCCAGCAGTTTTGGGAGGGTGAACGAGCAGTACTTC. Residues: CASSFGRVNEQYF.

CDR3 protein: CASSQEGSGRANQPQHF. CDR3 DNA sequence: TGTGCCAGCAGCCAAGAAGGGAGCGGCAGGGCCAATCAGCCCCAGCATTTT. V and J are TRBV3-1 and TRBJ1-5; D is possibly TRBD1 (5 bases). With 0 bases removed from V and 3 bases from J, the gap between germline ends came to 15 bases. The CDR3 covers 17 residues. From germline, CDR1 is LGHDT and CDR2 YNNKEL (reference sequence).

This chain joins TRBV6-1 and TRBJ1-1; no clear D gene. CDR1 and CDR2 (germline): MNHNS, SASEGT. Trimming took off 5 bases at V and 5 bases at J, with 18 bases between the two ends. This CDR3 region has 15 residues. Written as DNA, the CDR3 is TGTGCCAGCAGTCCTGCCTCACGGCTGGGGACTGAAGCTTTCTTT. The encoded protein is CASSPASRLGTEAFF.

The CDR3 sequence is CASSLGASGAGGELFF. The CDR3 DNA is TGTGCCAGCAGCTTAGGAGCTTCAGGGGCCGGCGGGGAGCTGTTTTTT. The V call is TRBV13, the J call TRBJ2-2; perhaps TRBD1 as D (6 bases). The V gene lost 0 bases and the J gene lost 7 bases, with 15 bases spanning the gap. Germline V gene data show CDR1 as PRHDT and CDR2 as FYEKMQ (reference sequence). This CDR3 is 16 amino acids long. The complete variable domain, with remaining parts taken from reference TRBV13 and TRBJ2-2, reads AAGVIQSPRHLIKEKRETATLKCYPIPRHDTVYWYQQGPGQDPQFLISFYEKMQSDKGSIPDRFSAQQFSDYHSELNMSSLELGDSALYFCASSLGASGAGGELFFGEGSRLTVL.

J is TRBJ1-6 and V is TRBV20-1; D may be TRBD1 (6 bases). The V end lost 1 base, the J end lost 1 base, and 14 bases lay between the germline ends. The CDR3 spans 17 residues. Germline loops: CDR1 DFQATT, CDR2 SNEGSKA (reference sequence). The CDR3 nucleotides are TGCAGTGCTAGAGCTACAGGGTCCAGGTCCTATAATTCACCCCTCCACTTT. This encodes CSARATGSRSYNSPLHF.

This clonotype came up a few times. The CDR3 bases are TGTGCCAGCAGTTATGTAATGAGCCCTGGGAATGAGCAGTTCTTC. Its translation: CASSYVMSPGNEQFF. The V call is TRBV12-3 or TRBV12-4, the J call TRBJ2-1; D not certain. The CDR3 is made up of 15 amino acids. Trimming took 4 bases from V and 7 from J, leaving 17 bases between them.

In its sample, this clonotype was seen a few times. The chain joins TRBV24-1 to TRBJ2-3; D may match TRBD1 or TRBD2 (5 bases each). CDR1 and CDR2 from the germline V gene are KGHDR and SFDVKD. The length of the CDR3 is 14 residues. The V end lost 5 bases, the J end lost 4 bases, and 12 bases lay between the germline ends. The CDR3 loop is CATSGRGESDTQYF. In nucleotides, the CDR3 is TGTGCCACCAGTGGACGAGGGGAGTCAGATACGCAGTATTTT.

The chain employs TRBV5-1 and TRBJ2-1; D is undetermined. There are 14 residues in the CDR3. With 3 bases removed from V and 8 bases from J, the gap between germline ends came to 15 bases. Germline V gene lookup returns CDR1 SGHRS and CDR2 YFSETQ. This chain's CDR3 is CASSSVGPADEQFF. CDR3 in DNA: TGCGCCAGCAGCTCGGTGGGCCCTGCGGATGAGCAGTTCTTC.

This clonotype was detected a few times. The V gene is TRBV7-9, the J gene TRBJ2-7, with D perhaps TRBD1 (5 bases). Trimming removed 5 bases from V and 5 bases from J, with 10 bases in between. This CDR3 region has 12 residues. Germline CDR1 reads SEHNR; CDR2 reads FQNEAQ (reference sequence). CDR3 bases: TGTGCCAGCAGCCCCCCAGGGAACGAGCAGTACTTC. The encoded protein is CASSPPGNEQYF.

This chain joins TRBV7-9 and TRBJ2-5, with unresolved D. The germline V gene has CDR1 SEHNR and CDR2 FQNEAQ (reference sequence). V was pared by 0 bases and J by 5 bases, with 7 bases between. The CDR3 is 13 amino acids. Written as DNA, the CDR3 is TGTGCCAGCAGCTTAGCGGGGTATGAGACCCAGTACTTC. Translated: CASSLAGYETQYF.

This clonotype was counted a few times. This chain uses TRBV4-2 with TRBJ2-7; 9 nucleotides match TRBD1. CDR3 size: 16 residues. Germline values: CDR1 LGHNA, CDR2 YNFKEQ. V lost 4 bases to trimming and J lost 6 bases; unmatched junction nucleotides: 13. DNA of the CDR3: TGTGCCAGCAGCCTAACGGGGGGACAGGGCTCTCGCGAGCAGTACTTC. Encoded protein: CASSLTGGQGSREQYF.